This passage covers 17 T cell receptor beta chains from one sample sequenced in a study of T cells in Graves' hyperthyroidism and ophthalmopathy. Amplification of TCR beta CDR3 regions was performed using RNA transcripts as template. Researchers ran a first-round RT-PCR on the TCR CDR3 using the HTBI primer set. MiXCR was run by TCRdb on the multiplex PCR reads, yielding one entry per CDR3 protein. The top ten clones hold about 53% of a sample with roughly 500,000 distinct CDR3 sequences, about 20% of them seen once. Sequencing was carried out using blood. These receptors all stem from a woman in her 70s with Graves' ophthalmopathy.

In its sample, this clonotype was seen many times. The chain couples TRBV3-1 to TRBJ2-7; 8 positions agree with TRBD1. Germline loops: CDR1 LGHDT, CDR2 YNNKEL (reference sequence). CDR3 length: 14 residues. The J segment lost 6 bases and the V segment lost 1 base, leaving 5 bases of the junction unmatched. The DNA of the CDR3 is TGTGCCAGCAGCCAAGGACAGGGGACATTCGAGCAGTACTTC. It translates to CASSQGQGTFEQYF.

In DNA, the CDR3 is TGTGCCAGCAGCGTCGTCCGGGACGCCCAAGAGACCCAGTACTTC. This codes for CASSVVRDAQETQYF. The chain uses TRBV9 and TRBJ2-5; either TRBD1 or TRBD2 may supply D (5 bases each). Germline CDR1 reads SGDLS; CDR2 reads YYNGEE. V lost 2 bases, J lost 1 base, and 12 bases lay in between. The CDR3 consists of 15 residues.

The genes are TRBV4-3 and TRBJ2-5; 12 nucleotides align to TRBD2. CDR1 and CDR2 (germline): LGHNA, YSLEER. Germline trimming cut 0 bases from V and 5 bases from J; bases unmatched to any gene: 4. The CDR3 covers 16 residues. CDR3 in amino acids: CASSQDGLAGRETQYF. DNA for the CDR3: TGCGCCAGCAGCCAAGACGGACTAGCGGGGCGGGAGACCCAGTACTTC.

This clonotype was recorded at least ten times. The gene calls are TRBV12-3 or TRBV12-4 and TRBJ2-1; the D gene could be TRBD1 or TRBD2 (7 bases each). V lost 3 bases and J 7 bases, leaving 19 bases between the germline ends. The CDR3 is made up of 16 amino acids. CDR3 residues: CASSFGGRGPGNEQFF. The CDR3 DNA is TGTGCCAGCAGTTTCGGGGGGAGGGGGCCCGGGAATGAGCAGTTCTTC.

The table lists this clonotype with a few counts. The rearrangement links TRBV5-1 to TRBJ1-1; D is undetermined. This CDR3 contains 14 residues. V was pared by 0 bases and J by 2 bases, with 8 bases between. Germline lookup yields CDR1 SGHRS and CDR2 YFSETQ. The CDR3 coding sequence is TGCGCCAGCAGCTTGGTGGCAGACAACACTGAAGCTTTCTTT. This encodes CASSLVADNTEAFF.

This clonotype showed up just once. This sequence joins TRBV20-1 and TRBJ1-2, with D maybe TRBD1 (5 bases). The CDR3 length is 13 residues. Deletions cut 5 bases from V and 7 bases from J, with 17 bases between. Germline assignment: CDR1 DFQATT and CDR2 SNEGSKA (reference sequence). The CDR3 protein is CSAGPGGGVGYTF. Written as DNA, the CDR3 is TGCAGTGCTGGCCCGGGGGGGGGGGTTGGCTACACCTTC.

The gene calls are TRBV5-1 and TRBJ2-2; tentative D call: TRBD1 (8 bases). V was pared by 4 bases and J by 5 bases, with 12 bases between. This CDR3 has 14 amino acids. Germline CDR1 SGHRS, CDR2 YFSETQ. The CDR3 reads CASSHRGGTGELFF. The CDR3 DNA reads as TGCGCCAGCAGCCACAGGGGGGGGACCGGGGAGCTGTTTTTT.

This clonotype was counted only a few times. The V gene is TRBV20-1, the J gene TRBJ2-5, with 8 bases identical to TRBD2. CDR1 DFQATT and CDR2 SNEGSKA come from the germline V gene (reference sequence). This CDR3 has 15 residues. V was pared by 5 bases and J by 5 bases, with 13 bases of the junction left unmatched. This CDR3 reads CSAPLRSGSIETQYF. CDR3 sequence (DNA): TGCAGTGCTCCCCTCCGCAGCGGGAGTATTGAGACCCAGTACTTC.

Many counts were recorded for this clonotype. This chain joins TRBV12-3 or TRBV12-4 and TRBJ2-7, with 7 nucleotides matching TRBD1. The CDR3 is made up of 13 amino acids. The J segment lost 5 bases and the V segment lost 5 bases, leaving 6 bases of the junction unmatched. The CDR3, as DNA: TGTGCCAGCAGTACGACAGGGAGCAACGAGCAGTACTTC. Translated: CASSTTGSNEQYF.

Many counts were recorded for this clonotype. CDR3 DNA: TGTGCCAGCAGCGTTGACAGGGTCACTGAAGCTTTCTTT. Its translation is CASSVDRVTEAFF. The chain has TRBV6-1 and TRBJ1-1; 7 bases line up with TRBD1. This CDR3 contains 13 residues. V shed 6 bases and J 4 bases; nucleotides not matched to a gene: 5. Per germline, CDR1 MNHNS and CDR2 SASEGT.

The V gene is TRBV9, the J gene TRBJ2-1; TRBD1 agrees at 7 bases. The CDR3 consists of 13 residues. Germline CDR1 reads SGDLS; CDR2 reads YYNGEE. V gave up 2 bases and J gave up 8 bases; unmatched junction bases: 4. As DNA, the CDR3 is TGTGCCAGCAGCGTCGGGACAGTCCATGAGCAGTTCTTC. Its protein product is CASSVGTVHEQFF.

This clonotype showed up just a few times. This chain joins TRBV5-1 and TRBJ1-3; D might be TRBD1 (6 bases). Trimming removed 1 base from V and 4 bases from J, with 9 bases in between. The CDR3 runs to 14 residues. In germline, CDR1 is SGHRS, CDR2 YFSETQ. Written as DNA, the CDR3 is TGCGCCAGCAGCTTGACAGGGAACGGAAACACCATATATTTT. It specifies CASSLTGNGNTIYF.

The DNA for the CDR3 is TGTGCCAGCACCCTTACCCGGGTGGGGGAGCAGTACTTC. It is translated as CASTLTRVGEQYF. The chain links TRBV12-3 or TRBV12-4 to TRBJ2-7; no firm D call. V was trimmed by 7 bases and J by 7 bases, leaving 17 bases between them. The CDR3 has 13 residues.

For this clonotype: At one of its ends the junction is not consistent with the germline gene, which may arise from a read error. The chain links TRBV11-3 to TRBJ2-2, with TRBD2 matching 12 bases. This CDR3 has 17 amino acids. The germline V gene encodes CDR1 SGHNT and CDR2 YENEEA. The DNA of the CDR3 is TGTGCCAGCAGCCTAGGACTAGCGGGGCTGAACACCGAGGAGCTGTTTTTT. Translated, it gives CASSLGLAGLNTEELFF.

V and J are TRBV28 and TRBJ2-2; D call uncertain. The CDR3 covers 14 residues. Germline-derived CDR1 and CDR2 are MDHEN and SYDVKM. V dropped 4 bases and J dropped 3 bases, with 9 bases sitting between them. CDR3 nucleotides: TGTGCCAGCAGTTCACGTTATCACACCGGGGAGCTGTTTTTT. Translated, it gives CASSSRYHTGELFF.

This clonotype was seen a handful of times. The chain is built from TRBV7-3 and TRBJ2-5, with D unresolved. CDR1 and CDR2 (germline): SGHTA, FQGTGA. V was shortened by 5 bases and J by 3 bases, with 10 bases between the two germline ends. This CDR3 has 13 amino acids. The CDR3 protein is CASSLGMEETQYF. For the CDR3, the DNA is TGTGCCAGCAGCCTAGGAATGGAAGAGACCCAGTACTTC.

This clonotype was observed many times. The chain couples TRBV11-2 to TRBJ2-7, with D unclear. CDR3 length: 15 residues. The germline V gene encodes CDR1 SGHAT and CDR2 FQNNGV. V was clipped by 0 bases and J by 5 bases, with 14 bases between them. The CDR3 sequence is CASSLDLPPSNEQYF. In DNA, the CDR3 is TGTGCCAGCAGCTTAGATCTCCCCCCCTCGAACGAGCAGTACTTC. Full variable domain (remainder filled in from reference TRBV11-2 and TRBJ2-7): EAGVAQSPRYKIIEKRQSVAFWCNPISGHATLYWYQQILGQGPKLLIQFQNNGVVDDSQLPKDRFSAERLKGVDSTLKIQPAKLEDSAVYLCASSLDLPPSNEQYFGPGTRLTVT.